The 12 T cell receptor beta chains listed next were all sequenced from one sample in a study of T cells in localized non-small cell lung cancer. The data were produced by immunoSEQ multiplex PCR, yet TCRdb's version contains in-frame clones alone and is incomplete. The sample has around 100,000 clones; about 91% are singletons. The sequencing used peripheral blood, collected before any cancer treatment. Receptors originate from a man between 40 and 75 years old with stage I squamous cell lung carcinoma.

The V gene is TRBV5-8, the J gene TRBJ1-2; D is possibly TRBD1 (5 bases). V was clipped by 4 bases and J by 4 bases, with 14 bases between them. CDR1 and CDR2 from the germline V gene are SGHTS and YDEGEE. This CDR3 is 14 amino acids long. The CDR3 DNA reads as TGTGCCAGCAGCCTAGGACACCAACTCTATGGCTACACCTTC. Amino acids: CASSLGHQLYGYTF.

The rearrangement joins TRBV9 to TRBJ2-1; 8 nucleotides align to TRBD2. After removal of 0 bases from V and 4 bases from J, the junction contained 6 bases not matched to a gene. This CDR3 is 16 amino acids long. Germline V lookup: CDR1 SGDLS, CDR2 YYNGEE. CDR3 in DNA: TGTGCCAGCAGCGTAGTGGGGAGCGGGGGTTACAATGAGCAGTTCTTC. Protein product: CASSVVGSGGYNEQFF.

The V call is TRBV6-1, the J call TRBJ1-5; D is ambiguous. Germline V gives CDR1 MNHNS, CDR2 SASEGT. Between the trimmed V and J ends, which lost 5 bases and 1 base, there was a span of 9 bases. This CDR3 region has 14 residues. The CDR3 is CASSPSRSNQPQHF. CDR3 sequence (DNA): TGTGCCAGCAGTCCGTCAAGAAGCAATCAGCCCCAGCATTTT.

The chain joins TRBV7-2 to TRBJ1-1, with TRBD1 identical over 8 bases. CDR1 and CDR2 from the germline V gene are SGHTA and FQGNSA. Trimming removed 2 bases from V and 4 bases from J; junction bases left unmatched: 3. CDR3 length: 14 amino acids. The DNA for the CDR3 is TGTGCCAGCAGCTTATCCAGGGGGCGCACTGAAGCTTTCTTT. It is translated as CASSLSRGRTEAFF.

The chain combines TRBV18 with TRBJ1-1; the match to TRBD1 covers 7 bases. V lost 6 bases and J lost 6; bases outside the gene matches: 13. The CDR3 has 15 amino acids. CDR1 and CDR2 from the germline V gene are KGHSH and LQKENI. The CDR3 DNA is TGTGCCAGCTCCGAGAGATTAACAGGGGAGGCTGAAGCTTTCTTT. It codes for CASSERLTGEAEAFF.

The chain recombines TRBV11-1 with TRBJ1-1; D is undetermined. V shed 4 bases and J shed 4 bases, with 19 bases lying between them. The CDR3 extends over 16 amino acids. CDR1 and CDR2 from the germline V gene are SGHAT and FQDESV (reference sequence). CDR3 nucleotide sequence: TGTGCCAGCAGCTCCCAAATCAATCCACTAGCCACTGAAGCTTTCTTT. Protein sequence: CASSSQINPLATEAFF.

The rearrangement links TRBV5-1 to TRBJ2-2; D is unclear. V shed 1 base and J shed 1 base, with 8 bases lying between them. This CDR3 has 15 residues. Germline CDR1 reads SGHRS; CDR2 reads YFSETQ. CDR3 region: CASSLLSLNTGELFF. CDR3 bases: TGCGCCAGCAGCTTGCTCAGCCTGAACACCGGGGAGCTGTTTTTT.

This clone occurred once. The rearrangement links TRBV5-8 to TRBJ1-5; 7 nucleotides match TRBD1. The V and J ends lost 0 bases and 7 bases, in that order; junction bases with no gene match: 4. This CDR3 spans 14 amino acids. Germline CDR1 is SGHTS and CDR2 is YDEGEE. Here the CDR3 DNA reads TGTGCCAGCAGCTTGGGACAGGGTGGCCAGCCCCAGCATTTT. Translation: CASSLGQGGQPQHF.

The gene calls are TRBV2 and TRBJ1-2, with D unclear. The V end lost 6 bases, the J end lost 4 bases, and 15 bases lay between the germline ends. This CDR3 spans 14 amino acids. Germline loops: CDR1 SNHLY, CDR2 FYNNEI. Here the CDR3 reads CASSTPPAVYGYTF. The CDR3 DNA follows: TGTGCCAGCAGCACACCTCCGGCAGTCTATGGCTACACCTTC.

This rearrangement joins TRBV18 to TRBJ1-1, with a possible D match to TRBD1 (5 bases). Looked up from germline, CDR1 is KGHSH and CDR2 is LQKENI. This CDR3 is 14 amino acids long. V lost 5 bases, J lost 1 base, and 11 bases lay in between. The CDR3 loop is CASSSTTANTEAFF. The DNA of the CDR3 is TGTGCCAGCTCATCAACGACAGCGAACACTGAAGCTTTCTTT.

The CDR3 DNA reads as TGTGCCAGCAGTCCTGACAGGCCGCGCAGGGATGGCTACACCTTC. Translating gives CASSPDRPRRDGYTF. This chain uses TRBV27 with TRBJ1-2; a possible D gene is TRBD1 (6 bases). The germline gives CDR1 MNHEY, CDR2 SMNVEV (reference sequence). There are 15 residues in the CDR3. V was shortened by 5 bases and J by 6 bases, with 19 bases between the two germline ends.

The sample holds a few counts of this clone. The chain employs TRBV4-1 and TRBJ2-1, with 7 positions matching TRBD2. Germline-derived CDR1 and CDR2 are MGHRA and YSYEKL. The V segment lost 4 bases and the J segment 3 bases; nucleotides outside the gene matches: 9. The CDR3 has 16 amino acids. CDR3 DNA: TGCGCCAGCAGCCGGGCCCTAGCGGCTTACTACAATGAGCAGTTCTTC. It yields the protein CASSRALAAYYNEQFF.